What follows are 17 T cell receptor beta chains derived from one specimen sequenced in a study of T cells after yellow fever vaccination. Using its own MiXCR run on the 5' RACE reads, TCRdb lists one record per CDR3 protein. The table lists about 130,000 distinct CDR3 sequences, 7.4% of them singletons, with about 2.7% in the top ten. The sample here was CD4+ T cells sorted from PBMCs, taken 10 days after the first yellow fever vaccination. These receptors were collected from a man younger than 30 who received the YFV17D yellow fever vaccine.

This clonotype was seen repeatedly, ten times or more. The rearrangement links TRBV7-2 to TRBJ1-2; 7 bases map to TRBD1. This CDR3 is built from 14 residues. Germline V gene lookup returns CDR1 SGHTA and CDR2 FQGNSA. The junction had 8 bases not matched to a gene; V was cut back by 5 bases and J by 5 bases. CDR3 sequence reads: CASSVDREAYGYTF. The CDR3 nucleotides read TGTGCCAGCAGCGTCGACAGGGAAGCTTATGGCTACACCTTC. Complete variable domain (other parts from reference TRBV7-2 and TRBJ1-2): GAGVSQSPSNKVTEKGKDVELRCDPISGHTALYWYRQSLGQGLEFLIYFQGNSAPDKSGLPSDRFSAERTGGSVSTLTIQRTQQEDSAVYLCASSVDREAYGYTFGSGTRLTVV.

The chain is built from TRBV6-2 or TRBV6-3 and TRBJ1-6; 9 bases align to TRBD1. Looked up from germline, CDR1 is MNHEY and CDR2 is SVGEGT. V dropped 2 bases and J dropped 0; count of bases not matched to a gene: 17. The CDR3 is 22 amino acids. The CDR3 sequence: CASSYDLRQGGLRSSYNSPLHF. In DNA form, the CDR3 reads TGTGCCAGCAGTTACGACCTAAGACAGGGGGGCCTAAGGAGCTCCTATAATTCACCCCTCCACTTT.

This clonotype was counted at least ten times. This chain uses TRBV18 with TRBJ2-7; D gene ambiguous. Between the trimmed V and J ends, which lost 2 bases and 3 bases, there was a span of 11 bases. The CDR3 has 14 residues. The V gene's germline CDR1 is KGHSH and CDR2 LQKENI. Here the CDR3 reads CASSPSGGLYEQYV. For the CDR3, the DNA is TGTGCCAGCTCACCAAGTGGTGGGCTCTACGAGCAGTACGTC.

This clonotype was observed a few times. The V call is TRBV5-4, the J call TRBJ2-1, with 13 bases identical to TRBD2. Trimming cost V 4 bases and J 7 bases; bases outside gene matches: 5. The CDR3 is made up of 15 amino acids. Germline V gives CDR1 SGHNT, CDR2 YYREEE (reference sequence). The CDR3 reads CASSRRGLAGNEQFF. Written as DNA, the CDR3 is TGTGCCAGCAGCCGGAGGGGACTAGCGGGGAATGAGCAGTTCTTC.

This clonotype was seen a few times. The chain recombines TRBV4-3 with TRBJ1-5; D gene unclear. The CDR3 is 15 residues long. The V end was cut by 0 bases, the J end by 5 bases, with 11 bases between. Per germline, CDR1 LGHNA and CDR2 YSLEER. The DNA of the CDR3 is TGCGCCAGCAGCCAAGACTACTGGGCAGATCAGCCCCAGCATTTT. The encoded protein is CASSQDYWADQPQHF.

This clonotype was recorded at least ten times. The V and J genes are TRBV5-1 and TRBJ2-7; 8 nucleotides agree with TRBD1. V shed 2 bases, J shed 4 bases, and the junction held 5 bases outside the gene matches. The length of the CDR3 is 14 residues. Germline V gene sequence: CDR1 SGHRS, CDR2 YFSETQ. The CDR3 loop is CASSLSTGGYEQYV. In nucleotides, the CDR3 is TGCGCCAGCAGCTTATCCACAGGGGGGTACGAGCAGTACGTC.

At least ten counts were recorded for this clonotype. The V gene is TRBV28, the J gene TRBJ1-1; D remains unclear. The V end was cut by 11 bases, the J end by 6 bases, with 19 bases between. CDR1 and CDR2 (germline): MDHEN, SYDVKM. The CDR3 has 13 residues. CDR3 loop: CACAQTVSAEAFF. The DNA for the CDR3 is TGTGCCTGTGCTCAGACCGTTAGCGCTGAAGCTTTCTTT.

This clonotype has a count of ten or more. The rearrangement joins TRBV5-1 to TRBJ2-1, with TRBD2 matching 8 bases. This CDR3 is built from 14 residues. Unmatched junction bases numbered 4, after V lost 7 bases and J lost 1 base. Germline V CDR1 and CDR2: SGHRS, YFSETQ. The CDR3 DNA sequence: TGCGCCAGCCATACTAGCGGATCCTACAATGAGCAGTTCTTC. Protein sequence: CASHTSGSYNEQFF. Drawing the rest from reference TRBV5-1 and TRBJ2-1, the complete variable domain is KAGVTQTPRYLIKTRGQQVTLSCSPISGHRSVSWYQQTPGQGLQFLFEYFSETQRNKGNFPGRFSGRQFSNSRSEMNVSTLELGDSALYLCASHTSGSYNEQFFGPGTRLTVL.

In its sample, this clonotype was seen many times. The V and J genes are TRBV5-1 and TRBJ1-1, with a possible D match to TRBD1 (6 bases). The CDR3 is made up of 14 amino acids. The V gene's germline CDR1 is SGHRS and CDR2 YFSETQ. The germline V and J ends were trimmed by 3 bases and 5 bases, with 14 bases remaining between them. This CDR3 reads CASSSSRGSTEAFF. CDR3 nucleotides: TGCGCCAGCAGCTCTAGCAGGGGAAGTACTGAAGCTTTCTTT.

This clonotype has a handful of counts. The gene calls are TRBV20-1 and TRBJ1-5; D unclear. V was shortened by 3 bases and J by 6 bases, with 9 bases between the two germline ends. Germline V gives CDR1 DFQATT, CDR2 SNEGSKA (reference sequence). This CDR3 region has 12 residues. The CDR3 nucleotides read TGCAGTGCTAGTAGGGTGGGTCAGCCCCAGCATTTT. This gives the protein CSASRVGQPQHF.

This clonotype was detected many times. This chain uses TRBV5-5 with TRBJ2-5, with D tentatively TRBD2 (5 bases). V was shortened by 2 bases and J by 4 bases, with 9 bases between the two germline ends. CDR1 and CDR2 from the germline V gene are SGHKS and YYEKEE (reference sequence). This CDR3 is 13 amino acids long. Written as DNA, the CDR3 is TGTGCCAGCAGCTTACTAGGAGGAGAGACCCAGTACTTC. Translation gives CASSLLGGETQYF.

This clonotype showed up many times. The chain joins TRBV12-3 or TRBV12-4 to TRBJ1-1; no clear D. V was cut by 6 bases and J by 3 bases, with 8 bases left in between. This CDR3 comprises 12 residues. The DNA for the CDR3 is TGTGCCAGCAGCTTATCGGACACTGAAGCTTTCTTT. It is translated as CASSLSDTEAFF.

This clonotype appeared many times. The chain employs TRBV6-5 and TRBJ2-3; no definite D call. Germline V gene sequence: CDR1 MNHEY, CDR2 SVGAGI. Trimming took off 2 bases at V and 2 bases at J, with 5 bases between the two ends. This CDR3 is built from 13 residues. The CDR3 DNA reads as TGTGCCAGCAGTTACGCCAACACAGATACGCAGTATTTT. Protein: CASSYANTDTQYF.

This clonotype has a count of ten or more. V is TRBV10-3 and J is TRBJ1-1; D might be TRBD1 (6 bases). The CDR3 contains 13 residues. Trimming shortened V by 10 bases and J by 3 bases, and 15 bases separated the two germline ends. Germline CDR1 reads ENHRY; CDR2 reads SYGVKD. In DNA, the CDR3 is TGTGCCACCAGATACAGGGCTGACACTGAAGCTTTCTTT. It specifies CATRYRADTEAFF.

This clonotype was counted many times. The V gene is TRBV5-1, the J gene TRBJ1-6, with a weak D call TRBD1 (6 bases). The CDR3 is 13 residues long. V shed 4 bases and J shed 6 bases, with 8 bases lying between them. Looked up from germline, CDR1 is SGHRS and CDR2 is YFSETQ. CDR3 residues: CASSMDSNSPLHF. For the CDR3, the DNA is TGCGCCAGCAGCATGGACAGTAATTCACCCCTCCACTTT. Using reference TRBV5-1 and TRBJ1-6 for the parts outside the CDR3, the full variable domain is KAGVTQTPRYLIKTRGQQVTLSCSPISGHRSVSWYQQTPGQGLQFLFEYFSETQRNKGNFPGRFSGRQFSNSRSEMNVSTLELGDSALYLCASSMDSNSPLHFGNGTRLTVT.

This clonotype was detected many times. V gene TRBV4-3 combines with J gene TRBJ2-1, with 10 positions matching TRBD2. Germline V gene lookup returns CDR1 LGHNA and CDR2 YSLEER. V lost 3 bases to trimming and J lost 2 bases; unmatched junction nucleotides: 4. CDR3 size: 16 residues. The DNA of the CDR3 is TGCGCCAGCAGCCAGCTTGGACTAGCGGCCTACAATGAGCAGTTCTTC. Protein product: CASSQLGLAAYNEQFF.

This clonotype was detected ten times or more. The gene calls are TRBV6-5 and TRBJ2-7; perhaps TRBD1 as D (6 bases). The CDR3 covers 15 residues. Per germline, CDR1 MNHEY and CDR2 SVGAGI. Trimming cost V 5 bases and J 0 bases, with 14 bases left between them. CDR3 DNA sequence: TGTGCCAGCAGTCGATACAGGGTTAGCTCCTACGAGCAGTACTTC. This encodes CASSRYRVSSYEQYF.